Below, one T cell receptor beta chain is given with its context. The antigen this receptor binds is unknown. Base qualities are not provided; no much larger clone lies one nucleotide away. The receptor library was made with the immunoSEQ multiplex PCR assay. Held by TCRdb, this immuneACCESS table contains in-frame sequences only and omits some clones. Under half of the omission traces to an unresolved V gene where checked; the cause of the rest is unknown. The sample yields some 55,000 clones; 80% to 90% were counted once. The ten largest clones represent approximately 5% of the sample. This sample was included in a study of T cell changes during pregnancy in multiple sclerosis (dated by TCRdb to between 2018 and 2021). In terms of the full investigation: Changes in the T cell repertoire over the course of pregnancy were examined in this study in women with multiple sclerosis.

The CDR1 and CDR2 encoded by the germline V gene (reference sequence) are GTSNPN and SVGIG. Taken from cysteine to phenylalanine, the CDR3 has 12 residues. Just CDR3 DNA is preserved here, 36 bases in frame from base 1. Trimming removed 5 bases from V and 4 bases from J, leaving 12 bases between the germline ends. The rearranged segments are TRBV30 and TRBJ2-7; a weak D assignment points to TRBD2 (5 bases agree). This TCR derives from a human donor whose cells served as feeder cells for cultures in a pregnancy study. The material sequenced was peripheral blood from another person, used as feeder cells. Read as DNA, the sequence is TGTGCCTGGGGGGAGCCCGGATACGAGCAGTACTTC. Translated, this is CAWGEPGYEQYF.